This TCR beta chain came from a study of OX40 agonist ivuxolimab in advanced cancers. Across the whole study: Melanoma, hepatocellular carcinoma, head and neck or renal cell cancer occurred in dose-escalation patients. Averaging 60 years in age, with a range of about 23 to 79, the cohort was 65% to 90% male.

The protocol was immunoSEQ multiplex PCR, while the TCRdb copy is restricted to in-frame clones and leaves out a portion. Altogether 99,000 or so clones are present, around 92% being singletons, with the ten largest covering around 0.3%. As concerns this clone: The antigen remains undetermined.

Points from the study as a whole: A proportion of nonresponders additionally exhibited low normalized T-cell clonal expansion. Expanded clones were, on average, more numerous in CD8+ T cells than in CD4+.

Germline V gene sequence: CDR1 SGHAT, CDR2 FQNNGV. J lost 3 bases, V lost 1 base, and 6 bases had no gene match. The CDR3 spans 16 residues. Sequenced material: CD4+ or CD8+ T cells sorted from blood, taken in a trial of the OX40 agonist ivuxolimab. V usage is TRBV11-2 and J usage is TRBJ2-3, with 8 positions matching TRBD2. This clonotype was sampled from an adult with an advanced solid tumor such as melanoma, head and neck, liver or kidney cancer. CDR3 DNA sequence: TGTGCCAGCAGCTTAGTCCGGGCGGGGGGTACAGATACGCAGTATTTT. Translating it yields CASSLVRAGGTDTQYF.